This T cell receptor beta chain was sequenced during a study of T cells in Graves' hyperthyroidism and ophthalmopathy. TCR beta CDR3 sequences were amplified from RNA transcripts. Initially, a first-round RT-PCR of the TCR CDR3 employed the HTBI primer set. Via MiXCR, TCRdb re-called the multiplex PCR reads, giving one row per CDR3 protein. This table holds hundreds of thousands of distinct CDR3 sequences, roughly 20% found once. The CDR3 extends over 14 amino acids. CDR1 and CDR2 (germline): DFQATT, SNEGSKA (reference sequence). Unmatched junction bases numbered 4, after V lost 0 bases and J lost 4 bases. Lactation, pregnancy, other autoimmune disease or uncontrolled infection excluded patients. Diagnosing involved the use of clinical symptoms, serum thyroxine and TRAb, thyroid ultrasound and orbital computed tomography.

The sample taken for sequencing was blood. The TCR was taken from a man aged 25-45 years with Graves' ophthalmopathy. The V gene is TRBV20-1, the J gene TRBJ1-1; 8 positions match TRBD1. The chain's CDR3 is CSARDRGTGTEAFF. DNA for the CDR3: TGCAGTGCTAGAGATAGGGGGACAGGCACTGAAGCTTTCTTT.